The 7 T cell receptor beta chains reported below all come from one sample, sequenced in a study of immune characterization of retroperitoneal liposarcoma. TCRdb re-called the PCR reads with MiXCR, one entry per CDR3 protein. The repertoire holds 8,500 or so distinct CDR3 sequences, with 35% to 50% as singletons. Source material: tumor tissue. The receptors shown here come from a male donor with retroperitoneal liposarcoma.

This clonotype was seen only a few times. The CDR3 DNA follows: TGTGCCAGCAGTTACTCAGTGGTTATTAGCTCCTACGAGCAGTTCTTC. It translates to CASSYSVVISSYEQFF. This rearrangement joins TRBV6-6 to TRBJ2-1; D gene ambiguous. V dropped 0 bases and J dropped 10 bases, with 19 bases sitting between them. Germline lookup yields CDR1 MNHNY and CDR2 SVGAGI (reference sequence). CDR3 length equals 16 residues.

This clonotype is classed as medium-sized. V is TRBV12-3 or TRBV12-4 and J is TRBJ2-4; 8 bases fit TRBD2. The V gene end was trimmed by 5 bases and the J gene end by 6 bases; junction bases not matched to a gene: 12. The CDR3 runs 16 residues. The CDR3 DNA follows: TGTGCCAGCAGTCCTCCGGCCCGGGGGGGCGGAAACATTCAGTACTTC. It translates to CASSPPARGGGNIQYF.

The chain joins TRBV11-2 to TRBJ2-1, with D tentatively TRBD1 (7 bases). Judging by the DNA end, TRBJ2-7 fits better; the J call may be wrong. Per germline, CDR1 SGHAT and CDR2 FQNNGV. This CDR3 has 16 residues. The CDR3 DNA reads as TGTGCCAGCAGCACAAGCCGGGGGACAGCTAAAGGGGAGCAGTACTTC. This encodes CASSTSRGTAKGEQYF.

By its share, this clonotype is medium-sized (0.01 to 0.1%). The chain carries TRBV6-1 and TRBJ2-1; tentative D call: TRBD2 (6 bases). The V gene lost 4 bases and the J gene lost 13 bases, with 17 bases spanning the gap. Per the germline V gene, CDR1 is MNHNS and CDR2 is SASEGT. The CDR3 is 13 residues long. The CDR3 loop is CASSALGGVTQFF. The CDR3 DNA reads TGTGCCAGCAGTGCTCTGGGCGGGGTGACCCAGTTCTTC.

Sample share makes this clonotype medium-sized. This chain joins TRBV12-3 or TRBV12-4 and TRBJ2-3, with a tentative D call TRBD2 (6 bases). Trimming took 4 bases from V and 5 from J, leaving 10 bases between them. The CDR3 runs to 13 residues. CDR3 in amino acids: CASSSDGRDTQYF. The CDR3, as DNA: TGTGCCAGCAGTTCCGACGGGAGAGATACGCAGTATTTT.

This chain links TRBV4-3 with TRBJ2-3; 10 bases agree with TRBD2. This CDR3 comprises 18 residues. Germline CDR1 is LGHNA and CDR2 is YSLEER. Trimming removed 2 bases from V and 1 base from J; junction bases left unmatched: 9. CDR3 sequence reads: CASSQFGGLAGGTDTQYF. The CDR3 DNA sequence: TGCGCCAGCAGCCAATTCGGCGGTCTAGCGGGGGGCACAGATACGCAGTATTTT.

The chain joins TRBV11-3 to TRBJ2-1; 8 bases are a match to TRBD2. CDR3 length: 15 residues. Germline V gives CDR1 SGHNT, CDR2 YENEEA. With V trimmed by 4 bases and J by 2 bases, 4 bases remained unmatched. The CDR3 reads CASSSGGETYNEQFF. CDR3 coding DNA: TGTGCCAGCAGCTCGGGGGGGGAGACCTACAATGAGCAGTTCTTC.